Below are 6 T cell receptor beta chains sequenced from a single sample in a study of T-cell reconstitution after alpha-beta-depleted transplantation in children. Findings of the study overall: When one year had passed after transplant, most T-cell counts and diversity came from newly produced T cells.

Unique molecular identifiers were used to barcode this TCRbeta library. TCRdb re-called the PCR reads with MiXCR, one entry per CDR3 protein. The sample has some 300,000 distinct CDR3 sequences, roughly 8.2% seen once. These receptors' antigens are unknown. The input for sequencing was peripheral blood, taken 360 days after TCRalphabeta/CD19-depleted stem cell transplant. These receptors were taken from a female patient between 2 and 15 years old who had a stem cell transplant for Fanconi anemia, so the T cells may come from the graft donor.

This clonotype has more than one count but fewer than ten. The V call is TRBV4-2, the J call TRBJ1-5; the D gene is possibly TRBD1 (6 bases). V lost 3 bases and J lost 7, with 7 bases in between. The CDR3 runs to 12 residues. CDR1 and CDR2 (germline): LGHNA, YNFKEQ. CDR3 sequence (DNA): TGTGCCAGCAGCCAGGGGGCCCAGCCCCAGCATTTT. As protein: CASSQGAQPQHF.

This rearrangement joins TRBV28 to TRBJ1-2; D uncertain. CDR3 length: 13 amino acids. Between the trimmed V and J ends, which lost 10 bases and 1 base, there was a span of 13 bases. Germline lookup yields CDR1 MDHEN and CDR2 SYDVKM. In DNA, the CDR3 is TGTGCCACCGGGTCCCCACGTAACTATGGCTACACCTTC. Amino acids: CATGSPRNYGYTF.

The sample holds many counts of this clonotype. This chain links TRBV15 with TRBJ2-5; TRBD1 matches at 9 bases. This CDR3 comprises 14 residues. The V segment lost 6 bases and the J segment 3 bases; nucleotides outside the gene matches: 5. The V gene's germline CDR1 is LNHNV and CDR2 YYDKDF (reference sequence). The CDR3, as DNA: TGTGCCACCAGTAACAGGGGGCACAAAGAGACCCAGTACTTC. This gives the protein CATSNRGHKETQYF.

This clonotype was found a few times. The chain employs TRBV7-2 and TRBJ1-2, with a weak D call TRBD1 (6 bases). This CDR3 region has 14 residues. The germline CDR1 and CDR2 sequences are SGHTA and FQGNSA. V was clipped by 7 bases and J by 6 bases, with 18 bases between them. The CDR3 DNA reads as TGTGCCAGCATAAGGGACACAACCTACCATGGCTACACCTTC. It is translated as CASIRDTTYHGYTF.

This clonotype was picked up many times. The chain combines TRBV15 with TRBJ2-2; D not resolved. Per germline, CDR1 LNHNV and CDR2 YYDKDF (reference sequence). Between the trimmed V and J ends, which lost 1 base and 7 bases, there was a span of 7 bases. The CDR3 consists of 13 residues. Here the CDR3 reads CATSRAVDGELFF. In DNA form, the CDR3 reads TGTGCCACCAGCAGAGCCGTAGACGGGGAGCTGTTTTTT.

This clonotype was recorded a few times. The J gene is TRBJ1-2, the V gene TRBV9; no clear D gene. Trimming removed 5 bases from V and 7 bases from J, with 15 bases in between. Germline CDR1 SGDLS, CDR2 YYNGEE. This CDR3 is built from 13 residues. The CDR3 loop reads CASSSMAAGGYTF. The CDR3 DNA reads as TGTGCCAGCAGTAGTATGGCGGCCGGTGGCTACACCTTC.